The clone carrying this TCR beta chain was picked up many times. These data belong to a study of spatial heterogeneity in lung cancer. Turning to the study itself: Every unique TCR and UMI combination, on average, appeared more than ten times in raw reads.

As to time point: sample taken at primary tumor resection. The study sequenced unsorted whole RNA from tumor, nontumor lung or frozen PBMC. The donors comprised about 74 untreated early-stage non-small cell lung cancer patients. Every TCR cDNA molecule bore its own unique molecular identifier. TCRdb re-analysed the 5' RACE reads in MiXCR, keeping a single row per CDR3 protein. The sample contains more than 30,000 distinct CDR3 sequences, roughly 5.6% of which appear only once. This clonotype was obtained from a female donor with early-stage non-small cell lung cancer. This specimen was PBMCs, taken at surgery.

The DNA of the CDR3 is TGTGCCAGCAGCTTAGCGGACAGGGGGCCCCAGCCCCAGCATTTT. Protein: CASSLADRGPQPQHF. The V and J genes are TRBV7-8 and TRBJ1-5; TRBD1 matches 11 bases. V shed 0 bases and J 7 bases; nucleotides not matched to a gene: 2. CDR3 length: 15 amino acids. Germline-derived CDR1 and CDR2 are SGHVS and FQNEAQ.